These 2 T cell receptor beta chains originate from one sample sequenced in a study of shared clonotypes between healthy human individuals. Assay used: immunoSEQ multiplex PCR; TCRdb lists only in-frame clones, some missing. In the table there are approximately 500,000 clones, 90% to 96% of which are singletons. Sequenced sample: naive CD4+ T cells sorted from blood. Regarding subset: CD45RA+ positively selected. These receptors all come from a woman in her twenties or thirties in good health.

The chain couples TRBV4-1 to TRBJ1-1; 7 bases line up with TRBD1. The CDR3 extends over 18 amino acids. Germline CDR1 and CDR2: MGHRA and YSYEKL. V lost 4 bases to trimming and J lost 4 bases; unmatched junction nucleotides: 18. The CDR3 here is CASSPRDSRVMISTEAFF. As DNA, the CDR3 is TGCGCCAGCAGCCCCCGGGACAGTAGAGTAATGATTAGCACTGAAGCTTTCTTT.

V usage is TRBV5-1 and J usage is TRBJ2-1; D not certain. The CDR3 extends over 14 amino acids. Trimming shortened V by 4 bases and J by 4 bases, and 12 bases separated the two germline ends. CDR1 is SGHRS, CDR2 YFSETQ, per germline. CDR3 DNA: TGCGCCAGCAGCAAGGAGAATGAATACAATGAGCAGTTCTTC. This gives the protein CASSKENEYNEQFF.